The clone carrying this T cell receptor beta chain was observed a few times. The antigen is unknown. These data come from a study of OX40 agonist ivuxolimab in advanced cancers. Study results and limitations: The study did not work out the antigen specificity of the expanded peripheral T cells. Relative to CD4+ cells, CD8+ T cells on average had more expanded clones.

This CDR3 spans 17 amino acids. V shed 2 bases, J shed 5 bases, and the junction held 11 bases outside the gene matches. Germline V gene lookup returns CDR1 MGHRA and CDR2 YSYEKL. Libraries were prepared by immunoSEQ multiplex PCR; TCRdb keeps only in-frame clonotypes and omits some of them. Here the sample spans 70,000 to 75,000 clones, roughly nine tenths being singletons. If patients had autoimmune disease history or systemic immunosuppression, they were excluded. The chain couples TRBV4-1 to TRBJ2-1, with 8 positions matching TRBD2. Source: CD4+ or CD8+ T cells sorted from blood, taken in a trial of the OX40 agonist ivuxolimab. This sequence originates from an adult with an advanced solid tumor such as melanoma, head and neck, liver or kidney cancer. Written as DNA, the CDR3 is TGCGCCAGCAGCCAAATGAGGGCGGGAGGCCTACACAATGAGCAGTTCTTC. Protein: CASSQMRAGGLHNEQFF.